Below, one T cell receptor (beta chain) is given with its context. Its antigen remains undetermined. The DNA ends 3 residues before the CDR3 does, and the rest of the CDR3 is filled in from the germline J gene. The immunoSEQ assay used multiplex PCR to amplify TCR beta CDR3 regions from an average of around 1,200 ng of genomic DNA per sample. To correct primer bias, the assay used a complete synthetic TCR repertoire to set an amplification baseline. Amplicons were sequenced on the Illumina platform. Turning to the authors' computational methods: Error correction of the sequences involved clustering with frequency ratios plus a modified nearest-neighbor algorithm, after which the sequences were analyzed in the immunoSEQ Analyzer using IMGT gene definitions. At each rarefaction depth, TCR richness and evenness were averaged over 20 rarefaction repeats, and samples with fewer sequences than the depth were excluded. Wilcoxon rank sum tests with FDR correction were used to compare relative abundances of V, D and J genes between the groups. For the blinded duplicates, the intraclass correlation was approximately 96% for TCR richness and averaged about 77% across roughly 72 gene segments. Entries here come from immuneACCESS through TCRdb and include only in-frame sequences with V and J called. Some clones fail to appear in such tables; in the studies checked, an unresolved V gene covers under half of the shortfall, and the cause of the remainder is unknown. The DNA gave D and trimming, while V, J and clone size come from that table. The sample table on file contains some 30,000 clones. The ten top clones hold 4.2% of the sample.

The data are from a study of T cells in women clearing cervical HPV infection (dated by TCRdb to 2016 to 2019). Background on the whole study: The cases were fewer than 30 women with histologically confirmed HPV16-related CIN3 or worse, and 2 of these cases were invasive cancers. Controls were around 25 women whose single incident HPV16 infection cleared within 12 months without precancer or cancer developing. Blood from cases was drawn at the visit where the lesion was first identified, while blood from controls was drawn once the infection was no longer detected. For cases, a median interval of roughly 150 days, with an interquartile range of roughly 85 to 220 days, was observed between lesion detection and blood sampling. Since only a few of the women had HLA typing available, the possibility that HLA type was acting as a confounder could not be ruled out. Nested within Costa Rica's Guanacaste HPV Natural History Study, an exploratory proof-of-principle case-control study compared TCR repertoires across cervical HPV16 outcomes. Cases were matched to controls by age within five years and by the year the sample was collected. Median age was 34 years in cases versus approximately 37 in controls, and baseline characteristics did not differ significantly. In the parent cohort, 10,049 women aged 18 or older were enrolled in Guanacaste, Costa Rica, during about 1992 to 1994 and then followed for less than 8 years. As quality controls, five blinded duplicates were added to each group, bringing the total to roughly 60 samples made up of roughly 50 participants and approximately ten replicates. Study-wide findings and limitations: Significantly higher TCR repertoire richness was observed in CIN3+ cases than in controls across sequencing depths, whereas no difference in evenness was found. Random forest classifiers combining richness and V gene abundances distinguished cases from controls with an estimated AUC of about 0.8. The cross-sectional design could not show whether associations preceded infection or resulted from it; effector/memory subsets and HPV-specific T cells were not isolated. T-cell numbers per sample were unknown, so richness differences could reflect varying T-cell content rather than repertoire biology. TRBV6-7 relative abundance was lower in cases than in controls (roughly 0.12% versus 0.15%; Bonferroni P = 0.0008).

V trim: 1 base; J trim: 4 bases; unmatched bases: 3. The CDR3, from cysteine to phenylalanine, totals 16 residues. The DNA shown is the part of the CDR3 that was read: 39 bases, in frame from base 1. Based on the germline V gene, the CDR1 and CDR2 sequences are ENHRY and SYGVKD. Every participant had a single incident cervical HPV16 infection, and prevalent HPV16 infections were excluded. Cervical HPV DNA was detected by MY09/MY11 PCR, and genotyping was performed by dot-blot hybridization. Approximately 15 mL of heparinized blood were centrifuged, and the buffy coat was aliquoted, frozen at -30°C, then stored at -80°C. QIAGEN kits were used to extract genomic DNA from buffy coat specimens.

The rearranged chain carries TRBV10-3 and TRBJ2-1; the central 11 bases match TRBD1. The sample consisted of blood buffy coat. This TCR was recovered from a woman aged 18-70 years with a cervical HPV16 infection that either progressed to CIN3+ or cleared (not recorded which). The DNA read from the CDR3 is TGTGCCATCAGTGAGTACGGGACAGGGGGGTACAATGAG. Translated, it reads CAISEYGTGGYNE. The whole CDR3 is CAISEYGTGGYNEQFF.